Below, 9 T cell receptor beta chains from the same sample are listed, as sequenced in a study of OX40 agonist ivuxolimab in advanced cancers. Here immunoSEQ multiplex PCR was the method, and the copy in TCRdb shows in-frame clones only, minus some. The repertoire includes 67,000 or so clones, 88% of them detected once, and around 0.93% sits in the top ten. The sequenced sample was CD4+ or CD8+ T cells sorted from blood, obtained in a trial of the OX40 agonist ivuxolimab. The receptors shown here come from an adult with an advanced solid tumor such as melanoma, head and neck, liver or kidney cancer.

The rearrangement joins TRBV4-1 to TRBJ2-3; possible D gene TRBD2, 6 bases. Germline V gene lookup returns CDR1 MGHRA and CDR2 YSYEKL. Trimming left V 0 bases short and J 1 base short, with 8 bases between. The CDR3 runs 15 residues. CDR3 nucleotide sequence: TGCGCCAGCAGCCAAGAGACGGGGGGCACAGATACGCAGTATTTT. Its protein is CASSQETGGTDTQYF.

The J gene is TRBJ2-1, the V gene TRBV11-2; 8 nucleotides line up with TRBD2. Losses at the gene ends were 5 bases for V and 3 bases for J; bases not matched to a gene: 12. The germline gives CDR1 SGHAT, CDR2 FQNNGV. This CDR3 contains 17 residues. This CDR3 reads CASSLGGSSGRYNEQFF. CDR3 nucleotides: TGTGCCAGCAGCCTAGGGGGGTCTAGCGGGCGCTACAATGAGCAGTTCTTC.

The rearrangement joins TRBV30 to TRBJ2-5; D is perhaps TRBD2 (5 bases). V was shortened by 1 base and J by 5 bases, with 5 bases between the two germline ends. The CDR3 is 11 amino acids. CDR1 is GTSNPN and CDR2 is SVGIG in the germline V gene (reference sequence). CDR3 residues: CAWSAGETQYF. CDR3 coding DNA: TGTGCCTGGAGTGCGGGGGAGACCCAGTACTTC. Using reference TRBV30 and TRBJ2-5 for the parts outside the CDR3, the full variable domain is SQTIHQWPATLVQPVGSPLSLECTVEGTSNPNLYWYRQAAGRGLQLLFYSVGIGQISSEVPQNLSASRPQDRQFILSSKKLLLSDSGFYLCAWSAGETQYFGPGTRLLVL.

V gene TRBV2 combines with J gene TRBJ1-4, with TRBD1 identical over 7 bases. The junction had 4 bases not matched to a gene; V was cut back by 0 bases and J by 6 bases. The CDR3 totals 15 residues. CDR1 is SNHLY and CDR2 is FYNNEI in the germline V gene. CDR3 nucleotide sequence: TGTGCCAGCAGTGAAGCGGGACAGCCCTATGAAAAACTGTTTTTT. Translation: CASSEAGQPYEKLFF.

This chain links TRBV11-2 with TRBJ2-2; D is unclear. Germline CDR1 and CDR2: SGHAT and FQNNGV. This CDR3 spans 14 amino acids. The ends were cut back, 0 bases at V and 1 base at J, with 3 bases in the middle. The CDR3 bases are TGTGCCAGCAGCTTAGATAGGAACACCGGGGAGCTGTTTTTT. Protein product: CASSLDRNTGELFF.

The chain carries TRBV10-1 and TRBJ1-4; 11 bases line up with TRBD1. The V and J ends lost 5 bases and 8 bases, in that order; junction bases with no gene match: 10. The CDR3 length is 16 residues. Germline CDR1 WNHNN, CDR2 SYGVQD (reference sequence). The CDR3 region has the DNA TGCGCCAGCAGTCCGGAGGGGACAGGGGGGAGAGAAAAACTGTTTTTT. It yields the protein CASSPEGTGGREKLFF.

The rearrangement joins TRBV13 to TRBJ1-2, with D tentatively TRBD1 (6 bases). Germline V gives CDR1 PRHDT, CDR2 FYEKMQ (reference sequence). Trimming took 5 bases from V and 5 from J, leaving 18 bases between them. CDR3 size: 15 residues. The CDR3 DNA follows: TGTGCCAGCAGCCCTCGGACAGCGCCACGATATGGCTACACCTTC. It specifies CASSPRTAPRYGYTF.

The V gene is TRBV7-2, the J gene TRBJ2-4; a possible D gene is TRBD2 (6 bases). Germline V gene lookup returns CDR1 SGHTA and CDR2 FQGNSA. Trimming left V 5 bases short and J 11 bases short, with 13 bases between. This CDR3 has 12 amino acids. The CDR3 DNA sequence: TGTGCCAGCAGCGCCGGGACTCCAGTTCAGTACTTC. Translating gives CASSAGTPVQYF.

The V and J genes are TRBV4-2 and TRBJ2-7; D is possibly TRBD2 (5 bases). This CDR3 comprises 14 residues. V was cut by 3 bases and J by 2 bases, with 11 bases left in between. Germline loops: CDR1 LGHNA, CDR2 YNFKEQ. The CDR3 region has the DNA TGTGCCAGCAGCCAGAGGACTGAAACCTACGAGCAGTACTTC. This codes for CASSQRTETYEQYF.